This T cell receptor beta chain derives from a study of CD8+ T cells in alopecia areata. CDR1 and CDR2 (germline): FNHDT, SITEND (reference sequence). This CDR3 is 13 amino acids long. Trimming removed 5 bases from V and 0 bases from J, with 8 bases in between. Separation of pooled cutaneous lymph node cells was by sorting with CD4, CD8alpha, NKG2D, NKG2ACE and other markers. Extracted RNA was reverse transcribed into cDNA, the sequencing template. Measured with immunoSEQ multiplex PCR; TCRdb has only the in-frame clones, and not every one. This sample has under 350,000 clones and no singletons, with 1.2% in the ten largest. To note about this clone: A much larger clone lies one base from this, so it may be a read error. Gene names and germline refer to mouse. Read data end 4 residues before the CDR3 end; the end is taken from the germline J gene.

Sample: CD4+ T cells sorted from a lymph node. The chain carries TRBV19 and TRBJ1-2; D possibly corresponds to TRBD1 (6 bases). The TCR was taken from a C3H/HeJ mouse with alopecia areata. The mouse line has the MHC haplotype H2-k. CDR3 DNA (partial): TGTGCCAGCAGGGGACACGCAAACTCC. Its translation: CASRGHANS. In full, the CDR3 reads CASRGHANSDYTF.